Following are 21 T cell receptor beta chains from one sample sequenced in a study of T cell responses to AZD1222 COVID-19 vaccine. Only in-frame clones appear in the TCRdb table, and some are missing; sequencing was by immunoSEQ multiplex PCR. The top ten clones hold approximately 0.52% of a sample with approximately 270,000 clones, about 94% of them seen once. The source material was peripheral blood, sampled 28 days after the second AZD1222 dose. The receptors were gathered from an adult who received the AZD1222 COVID-19 vaccine.

V is TRBV19 and J is TRBJ1-4; the D is unclear. Germline loops: CDR1 LNHDA, CDR2 SQIVND (reference sequence). The CDR3 is 16 amino acids. V dropped 5 bases and J dropped 5 bases, with 18 bases sitting between them. CDR3 nucleotides: TGTGCCAGTAGTCTGGGGAAGGCTTGGGAAAATGAAAAACTGTTTTTT. This gives the protein CASSLGKAWENEKLFF.

The chain couples TRBV18 to TRBJ1-4; no clear D gene. Per germline, CDR1 KGHSH and CDR2 LQKENI. Deletions cut 2 bases from V and 8 bases from J, with 9 bases between. The CDR3 spans 13 residues. The CDR3 nucleotides read TGTGCCAGCTCACCAGGGATGGACGAAAAACTGTTTTTT. It translates to CASSPGMDEKLFF.

The rearrangement uses TRBV7-2 and TRBJ2-1; D possibly corresponds to TRBD2 (6 bases). The CDR3 is 18 residues long. Deletions cut 2 bases from V and 0 bases from J, with 17 bases between. The germline gives CDR1 SGHTA, CDR2 FQGNSA. Here the CDR3 reads CASSLPSWGGSSYNEQFF. DNA of the CDR3: TGTGCCAGCAGCTTACCCTCCTGGGGAGGTAGCTCCTACAATGAGCAGTTCTTC.

The V gene is TRBV7-9, the J gene TRBJ2-7; D is perhaps TRBD1 or TRBD2 (5 bases each). Germline V gene sequence: CDR1 SEHNR, CDR2 FQNEAQ (reference sequence). V was clipped by 7 bases and J by 3 bases, with 16 bases between them. CDR3 length: 14 residues. The CDR3 sequence: CASTPGASIYEQYF. CDR3 DNA sequence: TGTGCCAGCACCCCCGGGGCATCGATCTACGAGCAGTACTTC.

V and J are TRBV5-1 and TRBJ1-1; D not resolved. This CDR3 has 14 residues. V gave up 0 bases and J gave up 1 base, with 7 bases separating them. The germline gives CDR1 SGHRS, CDR2 YFSETQ. CDR3 residues: CASSLEVWNTEAFF. The CDR3 region has the DNA TGCGCCAGCAGCTTGGAGGTTTGGAACACTGAAGCTTTCTTT. Together with reference TRBV5-1 and TRBJ1-1, the CDR3 gives the full variable domain: KAGVTQTPRYLIKTRGQQVTLSCSPISGHRSVSWYQQTPGQGLQFLFEYFSETQRNKGNFPGRFSGRQFSNSRSEMNVSTLELGDSALYLCASSLEVWNTEAFFGQGTRLTVV.

The V gene is TRBV25-1, the J gene TRBJ2-1; 10 bases fit TRBD2. Germline loops: CDR1 MGHDK, CDR2 SYGVNS. The CDR3 length is 16 residues. The V gene end was trimmed by 5 bases and the J gene end by 5 bases; junction bases not matched to a gene: 9. DNA for the CDR3: TGTGCCAGCAGTCCCTTTGAGCGGGAGGGCCACAATGAGCAGTTCTTC. Translating it yields CASSPFEREGHNEQFF.

This clone has at least ten counts. The J gene is TRBJ2-5, the V gene TRBV3-1 (or the pseudogene TRBV3-2), with 12 bases aligning to TRBD2. Germline V CDR1 and CDR2: LGHDT, YNNKEL (reference sequence). This CDR3 region has 15 residues. J was trimmed by 5 bases and V by 1 base; bases with no gene match: 2. DNA for the CDR3: TGTGCCAGCAGCCAAGGACTAGCGGGGGTGGAGACCCAGTACTTC. This translates into CASSQGLAGVETQYF.

The rearrangement uses TRBV27 and TRBJ1-1; 7 bases are shared with TRBD1. The CDR3 contains 12 residues. J gave up 4 bases and V 8 bases, and 4 bases lay outside the gene matches. CDR1 MNHEY and CDR2 SMNVEV come from the germline V gene (reference sequence). CDR3 nucleotides: TGTGCCAGCGCCAGGGGGGGCACTGAAGCTTTCTTT. Translated: CASARGGTEAFF.

V is TRBV7-3 and J is TRBJ1-2; D perhaps matches TRBD1 (5 bases). Germline V gene data show CDR1 as SGHTA and CDR2 as FQGTGA. This CDR3 comprises 13 residues. Trimming stripped 5 bases from V and 5 bases from J, with 12 bases between. The CDR3 coding sequence is TGTGCCAGCAGCCCCGGACAAGGGTATGGCTACACCTTC. Translating it yields CASSPGQGYGYTF.

The V and J genes are TRBV4-1 and TRBJ2-1; D uncertain. Germline lookup yields CDR1 MGHRA and CDR2 YSYEKL. Deletions cut 1 base from V and 5 bases from J, with 12 bases between. CDR3 size: 15 residues. In DNA, the CDR3 is TGCGCCAGCAGCCAAGGATTGAGTGGAAACAATGAGCAGTTCTTC. Amino acid sequence: CASSQGLSGNNEQFF.

The chain combines TRBV6-5 with TRBJ1-3; D is undetermined. The CDR3 is made up of 15 amino acids. Per germline, CDR1 MNHEY and CDR2 SVGAGI. The V and J ends lost 0 bases and 2 bases respectively, with 8 bases between them. This CDR3 is CASSYSWATGNTIYF. CDR3 coding DNA: TGTGCCAGCAGTTACTCGTGGGCGACTGGAAACACCATATATTTT.

This chain joins TRBV5-1 and TRBJ2-1; D tentatively fits TRBD1 or TRBD2 (5 bases each). Germline V gene data show CDR1 as SGHRS and CDR2 as YFSETQ. The CDR3 sequence is 15 residues long. V gave up 2 bases and J gave up 7 bases, with 16 bases separating them. In DNA form, the CDR3 reads TGCGCCAGCAGCTTCGACCCAGGGCCGGGGAATGAGCAGTTCTTC. Protein product: CASSFDPGPGNEQFF.

In nucleotides, the CDR3 is TGTGCCAGTAGTCTCGGGACAGTCGATCAGCCCCAGCATTTT. Protein: CASSLGTVDQPQHF. The V gene is TRBV19, the J gene TRBJ1-5; 7 nucleotides agree with TRBD1. This CDR3 has 14 amino acids. Germline CDR1 is LNHDA and CDR2 is SQIVND (reference sequence). Trimming took 5 bases from V and 5 from J; bases not matched to a gene: 6.

This chain joins TRBV5-1 and TRBJ1-4; D unclear. The germline gives CDR1 SGHRS, CDR2 YFSETQ. Trimming removed 1 base from V and 3 bases from J, with 4 bases in between. This CDR3 has 13 residues. This chain's CDR3 is CASSLFANEKLFF. CDR3 sequence (DNA): TGCGCCAGCAGCTTGTTTGCTAATGAAAAACTGTTTTTT. Full variable domain (rest looked up from reference TRBV5-1 and TRBJ1-4): KAGVTQTPRYLIKTRGQQVTLSCSPISGHRSVSWYQQTPGQGLQFLFEYFSETQRNKGNFPGRFSGRQFSNSRSEMNVSTLELGDSALYLCASSLFANEKLFFGSGTQLSVL.

In this sample, this clone turned up once. J is TRBJ2-3 and V is TRBV9, with TRBD2 identical over 8 bases. The germline V gene has CDR1 SGDLS and CDR2 YYNGEE. The length of the CDR3 is 15 residues. The trim removed 0 bases at V and 0 bases at J, leaving 0 bases unmatched. This chain's CDR3 is CASSVAGGSTDTQYF. DNA of the CDR3: TGTGCCAGCAGCGTAGCGGGGGGGAGCACAGATACGCAGTATTTT.

This clone has only one observation. The rearrangement links TRBV18 to TRBJ2-7; 10 bases match TRBD1. Germline CDR1 is KGHSH and CDR2 is LQKENI. The V and J ends lost 3 bases and 9 bases, in that order; junction bases with no gene match: 8. The length of the CDR3 is 14 residues. The CDR3 DNA is TGTGCCAGCTCACCGGGACAGGGGTTTTGGGTGCAGTACTTC. Residues: CASSPGQGFWVQYF.

V usage is TRBV7-9 and J usage is TRBJ1-2; D might be TRBD1 (5 bases). The CDR3 runs 15 residues. Trimming shortened V by 7 bases and J by 3 bases, and 18 bases separated the two germline ends. The germline V gene has CDR1 SEHNR and CDR2 FQNEAQ (reference sequence). CDR3: CASNLLGGRDYGYTF. CDR3 in DNA: TGTGCCAGCAATTTATTGGGGGGTCGCGACTATGGCTACACCTTC.

V is TRBV28 and J is TRBJ2-7, with D maybe TRBD1 (6 bases). V shed 5 bases and J shed 6 bases, with 11 bases lying between them. The germline V gene has CDR1 MDHEN and CDR2 SYDVKM. The CDR3 has 12 residues. The DNA of the CDR3 is TGTGCCAGCAGTATCAGGGGAACCGAGCAGTACTTC. Residues: CASSIRGTEQYF.

V and J are TRBV6-5 and TRBJ1-4, with TRBD1 as a possible D gene (6 bases). The V and J ends lost 7 bases and 8 bases respectively, with 14 bases between them. The CDR3 runs to 13 residues. CDR1 and CDR2 from the germline V gene are MNHEY and SVGAGI. The CDR3 DNA follows: TGTGCCAGCAACCACGGACAGTACGAAAAACTGTTTTTT. It is translated as CASNHGQYEKLFF.

The CDR3, as DNA: TGTGCCAGCTCACCGGCCAGCACGATTAACTATGGCTACACCTTC. As protein: CASSPASTINYGYTF. The V call is TRBV18, the J call TRBJ1-2; D not resolved. The CDR3 sequence is 15 residues long. Germline lookup yields CDR1 KGHSH and CDR2 LQKENI. Trimming cost V 3 bases and J 1 base, with 12 bases left between them. Drawing the rest from reference TRBV18 and TRBJ1-2, the complete variable domain is NAGVMQNPRHLVRRRGQEARLRCSPMKGHSHVYWYRQLPEEGLKFMVYLQKENIIDESGMPKERFSAEFPKEGPSILRIQQVVRGDSAAYFCASSPASTINYGYTFGSGTRLTVV.

The chain joins TRBV28 to TRBJ1-3; the D is unclear. CDR3 length equals 18 residues. V was cut by 7 bases and J by 1 base, with 23 bases left in between. Germline CDR1 MDHEN, CDR2 SYDVKM. The chain's CDR3 is CASTYLGRTSGSGNTIYF. The CDR3 nucleotides read TGTGCCAGCACCTACCTCGGCAGAACCTCGGGATCTGGAAACACCATATATTTT. The full variable domain, in which reference TRBV28 and TRBJ1-3 provide the parts outside the CDR3, is DVKVTQSSRYLVKRTGEKVFLECVQDMDHENMFWYRQDPGLGLRLIYFSYDVKMKEKGDIPEGYSVSREKKERFSLILESASTNQTSMYLCASTYLGRTSGSGNTIYFGEGSWLTVV.